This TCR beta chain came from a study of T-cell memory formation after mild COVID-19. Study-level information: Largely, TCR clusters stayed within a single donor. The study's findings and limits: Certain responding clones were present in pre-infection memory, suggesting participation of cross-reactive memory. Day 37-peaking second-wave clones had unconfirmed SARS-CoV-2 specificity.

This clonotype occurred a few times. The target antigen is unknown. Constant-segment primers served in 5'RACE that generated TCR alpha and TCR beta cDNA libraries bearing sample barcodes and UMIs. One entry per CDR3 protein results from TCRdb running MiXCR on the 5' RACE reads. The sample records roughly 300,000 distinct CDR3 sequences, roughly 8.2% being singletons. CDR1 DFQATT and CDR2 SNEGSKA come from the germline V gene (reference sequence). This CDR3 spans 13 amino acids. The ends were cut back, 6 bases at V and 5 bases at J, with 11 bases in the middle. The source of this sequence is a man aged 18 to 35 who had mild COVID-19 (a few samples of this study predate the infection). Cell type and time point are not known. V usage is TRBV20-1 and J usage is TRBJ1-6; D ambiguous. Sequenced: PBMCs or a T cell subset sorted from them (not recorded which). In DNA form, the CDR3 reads TGCAGTGCGCGTTATGAAAATAATTCACCCCTCCACTTT. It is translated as CSARYENNSPLHF.